This T cell receptor (beta chain) derives from a study of T cell changes during pregnancy in multiple sclerosis. Trimming removed 7 bases at V and 5 bases at J, with 18 bases between. There are 14 residues in the CDR3. CDR1 is MNHNY, CDR2 SVGAGI, per germline (reference sequence). The protocol was immunoSEQ multiplex PCR, while the TCRdb copy is restricted to in-frame clones and leaves out a portion. The data contain roughly 55,000 clones, 80% to 95% of them seen just once; the ten biggest clones take up approximately 0.15%. This sample comprised CD4+ T cells from peripheral blood mononuclear cells, obtained after pregnancy. The V and J genes are TRBV6-6 and TRBJ2-7; TRBD2 might be the D (6 bases). The TCR sequence derives from a female donor in good health, enrolled as a control in a pregnancy study. The DNA of the CDR3 is TGTGCCAGCACCAACGGGGGTACGGGGAACGAGCAGTACTTC. Amino acid sequence: CASTNGGTGNEQYF.